This paragraph covers one T cell receptor (beta chain) sequence. Its antigen remains unidentified. These data belong to a study of siplizumab effects on memory and regulatory T cells. Broader study findings: Proliferating siplizumab-culture Treg suppressive function went unconfirmed. Alloreactive sequences tracing back to unstimulated CD4+ memory cells fell significantly with siplizumab. Where siplizumab was present, mappable alloreactive CD4+ clones averaged almost 70% Treg-derived, compared with 25% to 30% in controls.

CDR1 is GTSNPN, CDR2 SVGIG, per germline (reference sequence). This CDR3 has 13 amino acids. The V end was cut by 0 bases, the J end by 3 bases, with 9 bases between. TCRdb keeps only in-frame clones here, not all; method: immunoSEQ multiplex PCR. The sample lists 90,000 to 110,000 clones; about 92% were seen once. This TCR was sampled from a human donor in good health. The sample was CD4+ T cells sorted from blood. V gene TRBV30 combines with J gene TRBJ2-7; D may be TRBD2 (5 bases). The CDR3 loop is CAWSVKRHYEQYF. The DNA of the CDR3 is TGTGCCTGGAGTGTGAAGCGGCACTACGAGCAGTACTTC.